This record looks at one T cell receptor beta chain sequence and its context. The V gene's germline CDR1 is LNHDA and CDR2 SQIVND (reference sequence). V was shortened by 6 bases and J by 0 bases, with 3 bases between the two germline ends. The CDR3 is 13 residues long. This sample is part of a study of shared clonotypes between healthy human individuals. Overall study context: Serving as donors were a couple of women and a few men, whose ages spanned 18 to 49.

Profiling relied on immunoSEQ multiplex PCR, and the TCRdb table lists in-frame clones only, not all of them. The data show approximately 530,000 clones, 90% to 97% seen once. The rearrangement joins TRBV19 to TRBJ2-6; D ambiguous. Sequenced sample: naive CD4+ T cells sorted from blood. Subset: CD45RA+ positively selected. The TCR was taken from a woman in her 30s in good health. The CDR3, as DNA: TGTGCCAGTAGGTACTCTGGGGCCAACGTCCTGACTTTC. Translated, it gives CASRYSGANVLTF.